A selection of T cell receptor beta chains follows, all from one sample in a study of glioma-infiltrating T cells. TCRdb re-called the multiplex PCR reads through MiXCR, storing one row per CDR3 protein. The sample carries 150,000 or so distinct CDR3 sequences, 35% to 50% recorded once. Sequenced material: glioma tissue, nonneoplastic brain tissue, or PBMCs (not recorded which). These receptor sequences come from a human donor with low-grade glioma or glioblastoma, undergoing nonglioma brain surgery, or in good health (not recorded which). The CDR3 runs from the conserved cysteine through the conserved F or W. A D gene is named only where the DNA matches it firmly. Not every row has a clone size; where given, it reads once, few, many or a size class.

V	J	length	D	size	CDR3	DNA
TRBV6-1	TRBJ1-6	17	TRBD1	many	CASSLTGASSYNSPLHF	TGTGCCAGCAGTCTGACAGGGGCCAGCTCCTATAATTCACCCCTCCACTTT
TRBV20-1	TRBJ2-3	14	TRBD1	NA	CSAQDRVLPDTQYF	TGCAGTGCCCAAGACAGGGTTCTCCCAGATACGCAGTATTTT
TRBV25-1	TRBJ2-1	13	NA	NA	CASSKQVYNEQFF	TGTGCCAGCAGTAAACAGGTTTACAATGAGCAGTTCTTC
TRBV6-2/TRBV6-3	TRBJ2-1	18	TRBD2	few	CASSYSTIAGVTGNEQFF	TGTGCCAGCAGTTACTCCACGATAGCGGGGGTAACGGGAAATGAGCAGTTCTTC
TRBV20-1	TRBJ2-1	14	NA	few	CSASARSSYNEQFF	TGCAGTGCTAGTGCTAGGAGCTCCTACAATGAGCAGTTCTTC
TRBV6-6	TRBJ2-6	14	NA	few	CASSYRSGANVLTF	TGTGCCAGCAGTTACAGGTCTGGGGCCAACGTCCTGACTTTC
TRBV25-1	TRBJ1-2	12	NA	NA	CASTGTVYGYTF	TGTGCCAGCACCGGGACGGTCTATGGCTACACCTTC
TRBV6-2/TRBV6-3	TRBJ2-3	17	TRBD2	many	CASSSRTSGEFTDTQYF	TGTGCCAGCAGTTCCCGGACTAGCGGGGAATTCACAGATACGCAGTATTTT
TRBV4-3	TRBJ1-1	15	NA	few	CASSQEIEADTEAFF	TGCGCCAGCAGCCAAGAAATCGAGGCAGACACTGAAGCTTTCTTT
TRBV25-1	TRBJ2-1	16	TRBD2	few	CASSDPERLASNEQFF	TGTGCCAGCAGTGACCCGGAGAGACTAGCATCCAATGAGCAGTTCTTC
TRBV6-1	TRBJ2-1	16	TRBD1	few	CASSSLTGEKIAEQFF	TGTGCCAGCAGTTCACTGACAGGGGAGAAGATTGCTGAGCAGTTCTTC
TRBV5-4	TRBJ1-6	15	NA	NA	CASSLSSLNNSPLHF	TGTGCCAGCAGCTTGAGCAGTCTAAATAATTCACCCCTCCACTTT
TRBV27	TRBJ2-3	14	NA	NA	CASSFERAADTQYF	TGTGCCAGCAGTTTCGAGCGGGCGGCAGATACGCAGTATTTT
TRBV20-1	TRBJ2-5	15	NA	few	CSAEPFRDTKETQYF	TGCAGTGCAGAACCATTCCGGGACACTAAAGAGACCCAGTACTTC
TRBV28	TRBJ2-1	13	NA	NA	CASSFPPYNEQFF	TGTGCCAGCAGTTTCCCCCCCTACAATGAGCAGTTCTTC
TRBV6-4	TRBJ2-3	14	TRBD1	once	CASSRTGSTDTQYF	TGTGCCAGCAGCAGGACAGGAAGCACAGATACGCAGTATTTT
TRBV2	TRBJ2-3	13	NA	few	CASTSSGADTQYF	TGTGCCAGCACCAGTTCAGGGGCGGATACGCAGTATTTT
TRBV28	TRBJ2-6	13	NA	NA	CASSFSGRYVLTF	TGTGCCAGCAGTTTTTCGGGGAGGTACGTCCTGACTTTC
TRBV20-1	TRBJ2-4	14	NA	NA	CSASMGTTKNIQYF	TGCAGTGCTAGTATGGGGACAACCAAAAACATTCAGTACTTC
TRBV7-2	TRBJ2-3	15	TRBD2	NA	CASSLGGLRADTQYF	TGTGCCAGCAGCTTAGGGGGACTAAGGGCAGATACGCAGTATTTT
TRBV12-3/TRBV12-4	TRBJ1-5	14	NA	few	CASSTGLGNQPQHF	TGTGCCAGCAGCACGGGCCTGGGCAATCAGCCCCAGCATTTT
TRBV6-1	TRBJ1-4	13	NA	NA	CAISRGVNEKLFF	TGTGCCATCTCGAGAGGGGTAAATGAAAAACTGTTTTTT
TRBV7-2	TRBJ2-3	16	TRBD2	few	CASSRPLAGDTDTQYF	TGTGCCAGCAGCCGTCCACTAGCGGGGGACACAGATACGCAGTATTTT
TRBV27	TRBJ1-6	16	TRBD1	NA	CATSFRGQGQRSPLHF	TGTGCCACCAGTTTCCGCGGACAGGGGCAGAGATCACCCCTCCACTTT
TRBV6-2/TRBV6-3	TRBJ2-7	14	NA	NA	CASRDLGPSYEQYF	TGTGCCAGCAGGGATCTGGGGCCATCCTACGAGCAGTACTTC
TRBV24-1	TRBJ2-1	15	TRBD2	few	CATATSETSYNEQFF	TGTGCCACTGCGACTAGCGAGACATCCTACAATGAGCAGTTCTTC
TRBV4-1	TRBJ2-1	16	NA	NA	CASSQAGTSSYNEQFF	TGCGCCAGCAGCCAAGCCGGGACTTCTTCCTACAATGAGCAGTTCTTC
TRBV28	TRBJ2-1	17	NA	NA	CASSSPRQVNSYNEQFF	TGTGCCAGCAGTTCACCGCGACAGGTTAACTCCTACAATGAGCAGTTCTTC
TRBV9	TRBJ2-7	14	NA	NA	CASSVDYGYGEQYF	TGTGCCAGCAGCGTAGATTACGGGTACGGCGAACAGTACTTC
TRBV7-2	TRBJ2-3	13	NA	few	CASTGGDTDTQYF	TGTGCCAGCACTGGGGGTGACACAGATACGCAGTATTTT
TRBV27	TRBJ1-1	13	TRBD1	NA	CASSGQGRTEAFF	TGTGCCAGCAGTGGACAGGGAAGGACTGAAGCTTTCTTT
TRBV6-1	TRBJ1-1	14	NA	few	CASFFGHGNTEAFF	TGTGCCAGTTTTTTCGGACATGGGAACACTGAAGCTTTCTTT
TRBV20-1	TRBJ2-5	19	TRBD2	NA	CSDLNGLAGANPHAETQYF	TGCAGTGATCTCAACGGACTAGCGGGGGCGAACCCCCACGCAGAGACCCAGTACTTC
TRBV4-3	TRBJ2-3	16	TRBD2	few	CASSPGLAGVSDTQYF	TGCGCCAGCAGCCCGGGACTAGCGGGAGTATCAGATACGCAGTATTTT
TRBV6-2/TRBV6-3	TRBJ2-7	13	NA	few	CASSYERSYEQYF	TGTGCCAGCAGTTACGAACGCTCCTACGAGCAGTACTTC
TRBV28	TRBJ2-7	14	TRBD1	NA	CASSLPGQGYEQYF	TGTGCCAGCAGTTTACCCGGACAGGGCTACGAGCAGTACTTC
TRBV6-1	TRBJ2-7	15	TRBD2	few	CASRLEGLAGDEQYF	TGTGCCAGCAGACTCGAGGGACTAGCGGGGGACGAGCAGTACTTC
TRBV5-5	TRBJ2-5	15	NA	NA	CASSFMNPGAETQYF	TGTGCCAGCAGCTTCATGAACCCTGGAGCCGAGACCCAGTACTTC
TRBV7-9	TRBJ1-5	13	TRBD1	few	CASSRQGDQPQHF	TGTGCCAGCTCACGGCAGGGGGATCAGCCCCAGCATTTT
TRBV2	TRBJ1-2	13	NA	NA	CASSEVALYGYTF	TGTGCCAGCAGTGAAGTGGCACTCTATGGCTACACCTTC
TRBV6-1	TRBJ1-1	14	TRBD1	many	CASTLDRIKPEAFF	TGTGCCAGCACTCTGGACAGGATTAAACCTGAAGCTTTCTTT
TRBV4-1	TRBJ2-7	14	NA	NA	CASSQEARPYEQYF	TGCGCCAGCAGCCAAGAGGCTAGGCCTTACGAGCAGTACTTC
TRBV28	TRBJ2-5	12	NA	few	CATGASQETQYF	TGTGCCACAGGGGCTAGCCAAGAGACCCAGTACTTC
TRBV4-1	TRBJ1-2	15	NA	NA	CASSRGAPTNYGYTF	TGCGCCAGCAGCCGAGGAGCTCCGACTAACTATGGCTACACATTC
TRBV27	TRBJ2-5	17	NA	many	CASSPLGLQALQETQYF	TGTGCCAGCAGTCCCCTAGGCCTACAGGCCCTCCAAGAGACCCAGTACTTC
TRBV24-1	TRBJ2-3	14	TRBD1	NA	CARGGTGITDTQYF	TGTGCCAGGGGTGGGACAGGGATCACAGATACGCAGTATTTT
TRBV7-2	TRBJ1-2	12	NA	NA	CASSFTSYGYTF	TGTGCCAGCAGCTTCACGAGCTATGGCTACACCTTC
TRBV7-2	TRBJ2-3	16	TRBD1	NA	CASSSDGQGASVTQYF	TGTGCCAGCAGCTCAGATGGACAGGGGGCCTCCGTTACGCAGTATTTT
TRBV18	TRBJ2-2	16	NA	NA	CASSPPTAPNTGELFF	TGTGCCAGCTCACCACCGACGGCGCCGAACACCGGGGAGCTGTTTTTT
TRBV2	TRBJ2-3	14	TRBD1	NA	CASSERQGMDTQYF	TGTGCCAGCAGTGAAAGACAGGGAATGGATACGCAGTATTTT
TRBV18	TRBJ1-2	14	NA	NA	CASSPPNAKDGYTF	TGTGCCAGCTCACCACCGAACGCCAAGGATGGCTACACCTTC
TRBV19	TRBJ2-1	13	NA	few	CASSWGSYNEQFF	TGTGCCAGTAGTTGGGGTTCCTACAATGAGCAGTTCTTC
TRBV4-3	TRBJ1-1	17	TRBD1	NA	CASSRWGQGRVNTEAFF	TGCGCCAGCAGCCGATGGGGACAGGGCCGGGTGAACACTGAAGCTTTCTTT
TRBV20-1	TRBJ1-3	13	TRBD1	few	CSAYRDSGNTIYF	TGCAGTGCTTACCGGGACAGTGGAAACACCATATATTTT
TRBV6-2/TRBV6-3	TRBJ2-7	15	TRBD2	NA	CASSPGSGRAYEQYF	TGTGCCAGCAGCCCAGGAAGCGGGAGGGCCTACGAGCAGTACTTC
TRBV10-3	TRBJ2-7	14	TRBD1	NA	CAIRAGTGAYEQYF	TGTGCCATCAGAGCCGGGACAGGGGCCTACGAGCAGTACTTC